One and the same sample provided the 4 T cell receptor beta chains below, sequenced in a study of T cell responses to AZD1222 COVID-19 vaccine. TCRdb keeps only in-frame clones here, not all; method: immunoSEQ multiplex PCR. The table lists around 100,000 clones, roughly 88% of them singletons, with 20% to 25% in the top ten. This specimen was peripheral blood, taken on day 0 of AZD1222 vaccination. The source of these receptors is an adult in good health.

The J gene is TRBJ1-1, the V gene TRBV29-1; 8 nucleotides align to TRBD1. Germline V gene sequence: CDR1 SQVTM, CDR2 ANQGSEA. This CDR3 has 17 amino acids. V gave up 8 bases and J gave up 0 bases; unmatched junction bases: 17. The CDR3 DNA follows: TGCAGCCTCACCCTGCAACAGGGGGTACAGGTGAACACTGAAGCTTTCTTT. Translation: CSLTLQQGVQVNTEAFF.

The chain is built from TRBV11-2 and TRBJ1-1, with TRBD1 as a possible D gene (6 bases). The germline V gene encodes CDR1 SGHAT and CDR2 FQNNGV. This CDR3 has 14 residues. V dropped 1 base and J dropped 5 bases, with 11 bases sitting between them. The CDR3, as DNA: TGTGCCAGCAGCTTAGTCCGGACAGTTACTGAAGCTTTCTTT. It is translated as CASSLVRTVTEAFF.

CDR3 bases: TGCGCCAGCAGCCAAGATATTGCGGGGGGGCCGAGGGAGCAGTACTTC. It specifies CASSQDIAGGPREQYF. This rearrangement joins TRBV4-3 to TRBJ2-7; 9 bases match TRBD2. This CDR3 comprises 16 residues. Germline CDR1 is LGHNA and CDR2 is YSLEER. J lost 7 bases, V lost 0 bases, and 10 bases had no gene match.

This chain uses TRBV5-4 with TRBJ2-3, with D unresolved. Trimming pared 3 bases from V and 2 bases from J, leaving 4 bases between. CDR1 SGHNT and CDR2 YYREEE come from the germline V gene (reference sequence). CDR3 length equals 12 residues. The CDR3 spells CASSYLTDTQYF. Here the CDR3 DNA reads TGTGCCAGCAGCTACCTCACAGATACGCAGTATTTT.